This T cell receptor beta chain was found in a study of beta chain features in type 1 diabetes. Whole-study context: Age, gender, cell numbers and subset yield matched between patients and controls. Sorted cells from all samples, numbering about 98 million, were examined.

This clone was counted only a few times. Its specificity is not known. The CDR3 contains 16 residues. The V gene end was trimmed by 5 bases and the J gene end by 2 bases; junction bases not matched to a gene: 6. The germline V gene encodes CDR1 MDHEN and CDR2 SYDVKM. Expressed TCRB transcripts were sequenced after all isolated RNA was converted to cDNA. This table comes from immunoSEQ multiplex PCR, and its TCRdb copy is limited to in-frame clones, with some not included. The table records 640,000 or so clones, 11% to 15% of them present only once. General study points: Moderately but significantly shorter TCRB CDR3s were found in Type 1 diabetes patients in all four CD4+ subsets. A closer apparent resemblance between naive, central memory and Treg TCRB repertoires was seen in patients than in healthy donors.

CD4+ naive, central memory, regulatory and stem cell-like memory cells were sorted via CD45RO/CCR7/CD25/CD127/CD95/CD27. V is TRBV28 and J is TRBJ2-7, with 13 positions matching TRBD2. This sequence was found in a man between 18 and 35 years old with type 1 diabetes. Sequences were obtained from naive CD4+ T cells from blood. The CDR3 here is CASSRLAGGNPYEQYF. CDR3 in DNA: TGTGCCAGCAGTAGACTAGCGGGGGGCAATCCCTACGAGCAGTACTTC. Complete variable domain (other parts from reference TRBV28 and TRBJ2-7): DVKVTQSSRYLVKRTGEKVFLECVQDMDHENMFWYRQDPGLGLRLIYFSYDVKMKEKGDIPEGYSVSREKKERFSLILESASTNQTSMYLCASSRLAGGNPYEQYFGPGTRLTVT.